This T cell receptor beta chain was sequenced in a study of cytomegalovirus exposure and HLA in healthy donors. V dropped 3 bases and J dropped 2 bases, with 14 bases sitting between them. Germline V gives CDR1 SGDLS, CDR2 YYNGEE. The CDR3 length is 15 residues. The PCR was carried out with 60 Vbeta primers and 13 Jbeta primers. Some clones are missing from TCRdb's copy, which holds only in-frame ones; the method was immunoSEQ multiplex PCR. The sample shows about 150,000 clones, approximately 72% of them seen only once. The sequence was obtained from an older woman in good health and CMV-seronegative. Sequenced sample: PBMCs. The V and J genes are TRBV9 and TRBJ1-1, with D possibly TRBD1 on 6 matching bases. CDR3 nucleotide sequence: TGTGCCAGCAGCGCCCACTCAGGGGTCAACACTGAAGCTTTCTTT. This gives the protein CASSAHSGVNTEAFF.